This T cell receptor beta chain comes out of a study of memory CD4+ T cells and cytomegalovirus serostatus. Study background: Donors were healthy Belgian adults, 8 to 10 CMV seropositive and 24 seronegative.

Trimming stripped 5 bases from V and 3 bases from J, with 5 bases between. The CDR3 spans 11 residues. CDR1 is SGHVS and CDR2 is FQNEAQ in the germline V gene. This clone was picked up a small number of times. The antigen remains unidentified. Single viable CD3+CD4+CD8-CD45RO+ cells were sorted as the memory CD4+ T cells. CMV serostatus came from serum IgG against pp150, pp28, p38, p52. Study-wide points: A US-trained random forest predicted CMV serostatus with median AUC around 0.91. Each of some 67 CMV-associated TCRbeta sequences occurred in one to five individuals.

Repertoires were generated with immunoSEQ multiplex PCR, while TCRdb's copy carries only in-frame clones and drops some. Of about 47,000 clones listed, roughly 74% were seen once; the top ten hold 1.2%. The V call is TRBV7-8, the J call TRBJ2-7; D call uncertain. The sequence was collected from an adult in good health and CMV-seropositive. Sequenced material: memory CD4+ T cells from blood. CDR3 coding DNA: TGTGCCAGCAGCACCGACTACGAGCAGTACTTC. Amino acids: CASSTDYEQYF. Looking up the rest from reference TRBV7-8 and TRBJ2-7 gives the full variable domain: GAGVSQSPRYKVAKRGQDVALRCDPISGHVSLFWYQQALGQGPEFLTYFQNEAQLDKSGLPSDRFFAERPEGSVSTLKIQRTQQEDSAVYLCASSTDYEQYFGPGTRLTVT.